Listed below are T cell receptor beta chains from one sample, sequenced in a study of blood T cell repertoires in COVID-19. Libraries were prepared by immunoSEQ multiplex PCR; TCRdb keeps only in-frame clonotypes and omits some of them. The repertoire holds approximately 140,000 clones, with around 85% as singletons. The sequenced sample was peripheral blood. These receptors originate from a woman in her 40s with active or convalescent COVID-19. Both conserved end residues are part of each CDR3. D genes are given only for firm matches. Clone size appears in some rows only: once, few, many, or a class for an expanded clone.

V	D	size	J	DNA	CDR3
TRBV27	NA	NA	TRBJ1-5	TGTGCCAGCAGTTTATTAGCAAGTGTCCCCAATCAGCCCCAGCATTTT	CASSLLASVPNQPQHF
TRBV28	TRBD2	NA	TRBJ2-7	TGTGCCAGCAGTACGACTAGCGGGAGCTACGAGCAGTACTTC	CASSTTSGSYEQYF
TRBV18	TRBD1	NA	TRBJ1-2	TGTGCCAGCTCACCTACGGCGGACAGGGCCCTCTATGGCTACACCTTC	CASSPTADRALYGYTF
TRBV5-6	NA	NA	TRBJ1-2	TGTGCCAGCAGCTTGGGGGCTACCAACTATGGCTACACCTTC	CASSLGATNYGYTF
TRBV6-1	NA	NA	TRBJ1-5	TGTGCCAGCAGTGAATCCTCCTACCCCCAGCATTTT	CASSESSYPQHF
TRBV7-2	NA	NA	TRBJ1-2	TGTGCCAGTTTCACCCATCCGGGGATACGGCGCGTTGGCTACACCTTC	CASFTHPGIRRVGYTF
TRBV15	TRBD1	NA	TRBJ1-4	TGTGCCACCAGCAGGTCGGACAGGGGGAATGAAAAACTGTTTTTT	CATSRSDRGNEKLFF
TRBV10-1	NA	NA	TRBJ2-6	TGCGCCAGCACCTCCGAGGGCGGGGCCAACGTCCTGACTTTC	CASTSEGGANVLTF
TRBV28	TRBD1	NA	TRBJ2-7	TGTGCCAGCAGTCGCCCCCCCGGGACAGGGGACCCCCACGAGCAGTACTTC	CASSRPPGTGDPHEQYF
TRBV6-5	NA	NA	TRBJ1-6	TGTGCCAGCACGGAGGGTTGGGCCTCCAATTCACCCCTCCACTTT	CASTEGWASNSPLHF
TRBV10-3	NA	NA	TRBJ1-4	TGTGCCATCAGCGGAGGGACCCTCGGACGAACTAATGAAAAACTGTTTTTT	CAISGGTLGRTNEKLFF
TRBV5-8	TRBD1	few	TRBJ1-5	TGTGCCAGCAGCCCCCAGGGGGGCGTAGGAAATCAGCCCCAGCATTTT	CASSPQGGVGNQPQHF
TRBV11-2	TRBD2	NA	TRBJ2-1	TGTGCCAGCAGGGATTTGGGAGGGGACAATGAGCAGTTCTTC	CASRDLGGDNEQFF
TRBV19	NA	NA	TRBJ2-5	TGTGCCAGTAACCCAGGCAACAGAGGGCTACAAGAGACCCAGTACTTC	CASNPGNRGLQETQYF
TRBV19	TRBD1	NA	TRBJ2-1	TGTGCCAGTACCCCTAACGGGAACAGGGGTGAGCAGTTCTTC	CASTPNGNRGEQFF
TRBV27	NA	NA	TRBJ2-1	TGTGCCAGCAGGACTTACAATGAGCAGTTCTTC	CASRTYNEQFF
TRBV11-3	NA	NA	TRBJ2-7	TGTGCCAGCAGCTTAGATCGGGGAGACATGAGCTACGAGCAGTACTTC	CASSLDRGDMSYEQYF
TRBV30	TRBD1	NA	TRBJ1-5	TGTGCCTGTGGACAGGGTGGGGATCAGCCCCAGCATTTT	CACGQGGDQPQHF
TRBV13	NA	NA	TRBJ1-1	TGTGCCAGCAGCTCCCGACAGTCGAACACTGAAGCTTTCTTT	CASSSRQSNTEAFF
TRBV5-8	NA	NA	TRBJ1-2	TGTGCCAGCAGCTTCGCCAGGGGCCTCCTAGCTAACTATGGCTACACCTTC	CASSFARGLLANYGYTF
TRBV5-4	NA	NA	TRBJ1-1	TGTGCCAGCAGCTTGGACCAGGCGCTGAACACTGAAGCTTTCTTT	CASSLDQALNTEAFF
TRBV9	TRBD1	NA	TRBJ2-4	TGTGCCAGCAGCGTAGCAGGGGGAACGGGGAACATTCAGTACTTC	CASSVAGGTGNIQYF
TRBV7-2	TRBD2	NA	TRBJ2-1	TGTGCCAGCAGCCCCGGGCCGAGCGGGAGTGGTAGGAATGAGCAGTTCTTC	CASSPGPSGSGRNEQFF
TRBV6-5	NA	NA	TRBJ1-2	TGTGCCAGCAGTTACGTGGGGCGCGCTGGCTACACCTTC	CASSYVGRAGYTF
TRBV6-5	NA	once	TRBJ2-5	TGTGCCAGCAGTTACAGCCGACCAGGAGGGACAGAGACCCAGTACTTC	CASSYSRPGGTETQYF
TRBV2	NA	NA	TRBJ1-1	TGTGCCAGCAGTGCGCTAGAGAACACTGAAGCTTTCTTT	CASSALENTEAFF
TRBV6-5	NA	NA	TRBJ2-3	TGTGCCAGCAGAAACCAAGGCGGGGTTACGCAGTATTTT	CASRNQGGVTQYF
TRBV28	NA	NA	TRBJ1-5	TGTGCCAGCAGCTCCCCTACGCCCCACGGGGAGACCCAGCATTTT	CASSSPTPHGETQHF
TRBV10-3	NA	NA	TRBJ1-2	TGTGCCACGGGTGGGAGGGGTTCCTATGGCTACACCTTC	CATGGRGSYGYTF
TRBV19	TRBD1	NA	TRBJ1-2	TGTGCCAGTAGTATAGAGGAGGGGGCGCGAGGCTACACCTTC	CASSIEEGARGYTF
TRBV3-1/TRBV3-2	NA	few	TRBJ1-3	TGTGCCAGCAGCCAAGAACGAGTCTCTGGAAACACCATATATTTT	CASSQERVSGNTIYF
TRBV6-6	NA	NA	TRBJ2-7	TGTGCCAGCAGTTCGTACAGCTACGAGCAGTACTTC	CASSSYSYEQYF
TRBV19	NA	once	TRBJ2-5	TGTGCCAGTAGTCCCCGGGTTCGAGAGACCCAGTACTTC	CASSPRVRETQYF
TRBV7-2	TRBD1	NA	TRBJ1-5	TGTGCCAGCAGCTTGGACAGGGGAGGGCAGCCCCAGCATTTT	CASSLDRGGQPQHF
TRBV28	NA	NA	TRBJ1-4	TGTGCCAGCAGTACCACAGACAACGATGAAAAACTGTTTTTT	CASSTTDNDEKLFF
TRBV3-1/TRBV3-2	TRBD2	NA	TRBJ2-7	TGTGCCAGCAGCCTTATAGCGGGAGGGCGCTACGAGCAGTACTTC	CASSLIAGGRYEQYF
TRBV4-2	NA	once	TRBJ1-1	TGTGCCAGCAGCCAAGTCGGGGGCACTGAAGCTTTCTTT	CASSQVGGTEAFF
TRBV19	NA	NA	TRBJ1-5	TGTGCCAGTAGTATAGATGCGGGGGGTCAGCCCCAGCATTTT	CASSIDAGGQPQHF
TRBV2	NA	NA	TRBJ1-2	TGTGCCAGCAAGGGGGATTTAGCCTTAGGCTACACCTTC	CASKGDLALGYTF
TRBV28	TRBD1	NA	TRBJ1-2	TGTGCCAGCAGTCCCCAAGAGACAGGGGGCTACACCTTC	CASSPQETGGYTF
TRBV29-1	TRBD1	NA	TRBJ1-3	TGCAGCGTTGTCGACAGGGGGGGGGCCTCTGGAAACACCATATATTTT	CSVVDRGGASGNTIYF
TRBV6-5	TRBD1	NA	TRBJ1-6	TGTGCCAGCAGGCCTTGGGACAGCTATAATTCACCCCTCCACTTT	CASRPWDSYNSPLHF
TRBV28	NA	NA	TRBJ1-2	TGTGCCACCAGCCGTTCAGGCGCCTATGGCTACACCTTC	CATSRSGAYGYTF
TRBV7-2	TRBD1	NA	TRBJ2-3	TGTGCCAGCAGGCGAGGGACAGTCAGCACAGATACGCAGTATTTT	CASRRGTVSTDTQYF
TRBV5-1	TRBD1	once	TRBJ2-1	TGCGCCAGCAGCTTCGGGGACAGGGGGCTCGGTGAGCAGTTCTTC	CASSFGDRGLGEQFF
TRBV7-9	TRBD1	few	TRBJ2-1	TGTGCCAGCAGCTTGAACAGGGGGCTCGACAATGAGCAGTTCTTC	CASSLNRGLDNEQFF
TRBV5-6	NA	NA	TRBJ2-7	TGTGCCAGCAGCTTGGGGGGTCGGAGCGGCTCCTACGAGCAGTACTTC	CASSLGGRSGSYEQYF
TRBV10-3	TRBD1	NA	TRBJ1-2	TGTGCCATCAGTGGGGACAGGGGGGGCTATGGCTACACCTTC	CAISGDRGGYGYTF
TRBV4-1	TRBD2	NA	TRBJ2-7	TGCGCCAGCAGCCCAATGGGACTAGCGGGAGGCGGGAACTACGAGCAGTACTTC	CASSPMGLAGGGNYEQYF
TRBV4-1	NA	NA	TRBJ2-7	TGCGCCAGCAGCCAAGCCGCGACAGCCTCCTCCCTTGCCGAGCAGTACTTC	CASSQAATASSLAEQYF
TRBV14	NA	once	TRBJ2-7	TGTGCCAGCAGCCAAAGTAGTGCCCAGCAGTACTTC	CASSQSSAQQYF
TRBV10-3	TRBD2	NA	TRBJ2-7	TGTGCCATCAGTGGGGGACTAGCGGGAGACCCGCAGTACTTC	CAISGGLAGDPQYF
TRBV6-6	NA	NA	TRBJ2-2	TGTGCCAGCAGGTTGGGGGGCGGGGAGCTGTTTTTT	CASRLGGGELFF
TRBV5-1	NA	NA	TRBJ2-1	TGCGCCAGCAGCCAGGATAGCGGTTCCTACAATGAGCAGTTCTTC	CASSQDSGSYNEQFF
TRBV15	NA	NA	TRBJ2-2	TGTGCCACCAGCAGTGGGGACATCGGGAGGTGGCGGTACACCGGGGAGCTGTTTTTT	CATSSGDIGRWRYTGELFF
TRBV3-1/TRBV3-2	TRBD2	NA	TRBJ2-5	TGTGCCAGCAGCCAGGGTCTGGGGGGGGTGCAGACCCAGTACTTC	CASSQGLGGVQTQYF
TRBV27	TRBD2	NA	TRBJ2-1	TGTGCCAGCAAGGCGACTAGCGTAACTGAGCAGTTCTTC	CASKATSVTEQFF
TRBV28	TRBD1	NA	TRBJ1-2	TGTGCCAGCAGTTTTGCAGACAGGGGGCGGAATGGCTACACCTTC	CASSFADRGRNGYTF
TRBV27	TRBD1	once	TRBJ1-1	TGTGCCAGCAGTTACCTCCGGGACAGTGCCACTGAAGCTTTCTTT	CASSYLRDSATEAFF